This T cell receptor (beta chain) was recovered during a study of graft-versus-host responses after intestinal transplantation. On the study more broadly: Multivisceral, liver-intestinal, or isolated intestinal transplants were performed in recipients. Induction with anti-thymocyte globulin, then tacrolimus and steroids for roughly three years, was given to all recipients.

General observations from the study: The recipient marrow held GvH clones, and some of them showed up first in ileum or blood.

V dropped 5 bases and J dropped 9 bases, with 21 bases sitting between them. Looked up from germline, CDR1 is MNHEY and CDR2 is SMNVEV (reference sequence). The CDR3 runs 15 residues. With respect to this clone: Its antigen is unidentified.

Sequenced by immunoSEQ multiplex PCR; TCRdb stores in-frame clones only, minus some. This table has 90,000 to 150,000 clones, just under 95% appearing once. The receptor comes from a human donor who received an intestinal transplant. The material was unstimulated CD4+ T cells sorted from spleen or lymph node cells, obtained before intestinal transplant. The gene calls are TRBV27 and TRBJ2-3; no firm D call. The CDR3 nucleotides read TGTGCCAGCAGTCCGCCTCCCTACCAGGCGCGGACGCAGTATTTT. Its translation is CASSPPPYQARTQYF.